Below, 21 T cell receptor beta chains from the same sample are listed, as sequenced in a study of blood T cell repertoires in COVID-19. TCRdb's table, derived via immunoSEQ multiplex PCR, lists solely in-frame clones and lacks some. The top ten hold about 3% of the sample, which has about 290,000 clones, 75% to 90% seen once. Sequencing was performed on peripheral blood. The receptors originated from a young woman with active or convalescent COVID-19.

The chain recombines TRBV4-3 with TRBJ1-1; TRBD1 agrees at 9 bases. CDR3 length equals 18 residues. V lost 2 bases, J lost 2 bases, and 12 bases stayed unmatched. Germline values: CDR1 LGHNA, CDR2 YSLEER. In nucleotides, the CDR3 is TGCGCCAGCAGCCAAACCGGGACAGGGATAGGGTTTAACACTGAAGCTTTCTTT. Its translation is CASSQTGTGIGFNTEAFF.

The chain couples TRBV11-2 to TRBJ2-7; 7 bases fit TRBD2. CDR3 size: 11 residues. With V trimmed by 11 bases and J by 4 bases, 5 bases remained unmatched. Looked up from germline, CDR1 is SGHAT and CDR2 is FQNNGV. In DNA form, the CDR3 reads TGTGCCTCTTTGGGGGGGTACGAGCAGTACTTC. Translating it yields CASLGGYEQYF.

The V and J genes are TRBV6-5 and TRBJ1-2; no clear D. The germline V gene encodes CDR1 MNHEY and CDR2 SVGAGI. This CDR3 is built from 14 residues. Trimming cost V 0 bases and J 7 bases, with 12 bases left between them. The CDR3 sequence is CASSYSALGVGYTF. The CDR3 region has the DNA TGTGCCAGCAGTTACTCGGCTCTCGGGGTTGGCTACACCTTC.

CDR3 sequence reads: CASSTTGSTLGTQYF. The DNA of the CDR3 is TGTGCCAGTAGTACGACAGGCAGCACCCTAGGGACCCAGTACTTC. The rearrangement uses TRBV19 and TRBJ2-5; a possible D gene is TRBD1 (6 bases). The CDR3 has 15 residues. With 4 bases removed from V and 7 bases from J, the gap between germline ends came to 19 bases. CDR1 and CDR2 from the germline V gene are LNHDA and SQIVND (reference sequence).

This clone was recorded a few times. V is TRBV11-3 and J is TRBJ1-3, with D perhaps matching TRBD1 (6 bases). CDR3 length: 13 amino acids. Trimming removed 5 bases from V and 7 bases from J, with 12 bases in between. Germline CDR1 and CDR2: SGHNT and YENEEA. CDR3 in amino acids: CASSDGQMNTIYF. The CDR3 region has the DNA TGTGCCAGCAGCGACGGACAGATGAACACCATATATTTT.

The chain links TRBV6-1 to TRBJ2-5, with 12 bases identical to TRBD2. Trimming cost V 2 bases and J 5 bases; bases outside gene matches: 12. Germline CDR1 is MNHNS and CDR2 is SASEGT. CDR3 length equals 18 residues. The CDR3 region is CASSERLAGGPPGETQYF. CDR3 in DNA: TGTGCCAGCAGTGAAAGGCTAGCGGGGGGGCCCCCTGGGGAGACCCAGTACTTC.

The chain couples TRBV6-2 or TRBV6-3 to TRBJ2-7; 10 nucleotides agree with TRBD2. V trimming: 3 bases; J trimming: 1 base; junction bases outside the gene matches: 6. The length of the CDR3 is 16 residues. In germline, CDR1 is MNHEY, CDR2 SVGEGT. DNA for the CDR3: TGTGCCAGCAGTTATCCAAGGACTAGCGGTTCCTACGAGCAGTACTTC. Translated: CASSYPRTSGSYEQYF.

This sequence joins TRBV6-5 and TRBJ2-7, with 7 bases that match TRBD1. CDR1 is MNHEY and CDR2 is SVGAGI in the germline V gene. Losses at the gene ends were 2 bases for V and 3 bases for J; bases not matched to a gene: 4. This CDR3 is built from 14 residues. CDR3 amino acids: CASSYRGQIYEQYF. Written as DNA, the CDR3 is TGTGCCAGCAGTTACAGGGGACAGATCTACGAGCAGTACTTC.

The V and J genes are TRBV7-3 and TRBJ2-5, with 7 bases that match TRBD2. CDR3 length: 14 amino acids. The germline CDR1 and CDR2 sequences are SGHTA and FQGTGA. With 1 base clipped from V and 5 bases from J, the junction kept 4 bases outside the gene matches. CDR3: CASSLKAGSETQYF. Here the CDR3 DNA reads TGTGCCAGCAGCTTAAAAGCGGGGTCGGAGACCCAGTACTTC.

This clone showed up just once. CDR3 coding DNA: TGTGCCAGCAGCTTGGGGCCGAACAGGGGTCAGGGCTACACCTTC. Amino acid sequence: CASSLGPNRGQGYTF. This chain links TRBV5-4 with TRBJ1-2, with 7 bases identical to TRBD1. The CDR3 sequence is 15 residues long. Germline V gives CDR1 SGHNT, CDR2 YYREEE (reference sequence). Losses at the gene ends were 0 bases for V and 8 bases for J; bases not matched to a gene: 10.

The rearrangement joins TRBV5-1 to TRBJ1-6, with D possibly being TRBD1 (6 bases). CDR3 length: 17 amino acids. Trimming took 4 bases from V and 5 from J, leaving 19 bases between them. Germline V gene sequence: CDR1 SGHRS, CDR2 YFSETQ. The CDR3 coding sequence is TGCGCCAGCAGCGCAGGGTCAAGGGGGATTAATAATTCACCCCTCCACTTT. Protein sequence: CASSAGSRGINNSPLHF.

The chain employs TRBV18 and TRBJ1-1, with TRBD1 identical over 7 bases. Germline V lookup: CDR1 KGHSH, CDR2 LQKENI. The CDR3 is 17 residues long. The J segment lost 0 bases and the V segment lost 3 bases, leaving 10 bases of the junction unmatched. The CDR3 region is CASSPTGVGLVNTEAFF. The CDR3 DNA reads TGTGCCAGCTCACCCACAGGGGTTGGCCTTGTGAACACTGAAGCTTTCTTT.

The genes are TRBV5-1 and TRBJ1-4; no firm D call. CDR3 length equals 15 residues. The V end lost 0 bases, the J end lost 0 bases, and 6 bases lay between the germline ends. The germline V gene encodes CDR1 SGHRS and CDR2 YFSETQ. CDR3 region: CASSLGSATNEKLFF. DNA for the CDR3: TGCGCCAGCAGCTTGGGGAGTGCAACTAATGAAAAACTGTTTTTT.

This chain uses TRBV6-2 or TRBV6-3 with TRBJ2-3; 10 bases map to TRBD2. The germline V gene encodes CDR1 MNHEY and CDR2 SVGEGT. The J segment lost 4 bases and the V segment lost 6 bases, leaving 22 bases of the junction unmatched. This CDR3 region has 20 residues. CDR3 protein: CASSNRERGGRLSRADTQYF. DNA for the CDR3: TGTGCCAGCAGCAACAGAGAGCGGGGGGGCCGCCTCAGTAGGGCAGATACGCAGTATTTT.

This clone was recorded a few times. V gene TRBV6-5 combines with J gene TRBJ1-1; D is ambiguous. This CDR3 has 12 residues. Germline values: CDR1 MNHEY, CDR2 SVGAGI. V shed 7 bases and J shed 1 base, with 7 bases lying between them. The CDR3: CASKRANTEAFF. The CDR3 DNA follows: TGTGCCAGCAAGCGCGCGAACACTGAAGCTTTCTTT.

The V and J genes are TRBV5-1 and TRBJ2-1; 8 bases align to TRBD2. This CDR3 spans 17 amino acids. Germline V gives CDR1 SGHRS, CDR2 YFSETQ. The V segment lost 0 bases and the J segment 9 bases; nucleotides outside the gene matches: 14. CDR3 in amino acids: CASSLAEARGAGIEQFF. The CDR3 DNA is TGCGCCAGCAGCTTGGCCGAGGCGCGGGGGGCCGGTATTGAGCAGTTCTTC.

The chain recombines TRBV24-1 with TRBJ2-1; 7 nucleotides match TRBD1. There are 14 residues in the CDR3. Germline V gene data show CDR1 as KGHDR and CDR2 as SFDVKD. V lost 4 bases, J lost 5 bases, and 4 bases stayed unmatched. CDR3 loop: CATSEPTGNNEQFF. As DNA, the CDR3 is TGTGCCACCAGTGAACCGACAGGGAACAATGAGCAGTTCTTC.

V usage is TRBV5-4 and J usage is TRBJ2-3; D perhaps matches TRBD2 (6 bases). CDR3 size: 17 residues. The V end was cut by 0 bases, the J end by 5 bases, with 19 bases between. CDR1 SGHNT and CDR2 YYREEE come from the germline V gene (reference sequence). The CDR3 DNA reads TGTGCCAGCAGCTTGGGTCCGGGAGTCGCTTTGAGAGATACGCAGTATTTT. This gives the protein CASSLGPGVALRDTQYF.

The J gene is TRBJ2-2, the V gene TRBV7-2; a weak D match, TRBD1 (5 bases). CDR3 length equals 14 residues. V was pared by 4 bases and J by 6 bases, with 12 bases between. Germline CDR1 SGHTA, CDR2 FQGNSA. The DNA of the CDR3 is TGTGCCAGCAGCTCTTACCAGGGATCCGGGGAGCTGTTTTTT. Translated, it gives CASSSYQGSGELFF.

CDR3 in amino acids: CASSATGLNGYTF. CDR3 DNA: TGTGCCAGCAGCGCGACAGGGCTCAATGGCTACACCTTC. The chain combines TRBV6-6 with TRBJ1-2, with 7 bases fitting TRBD1. The V gene end was trimmed by 6 bases and the J gene end by 6 bases; junction bases not matched to a gene: 7. The CDR3 length is 13 residues. The germline gives CDR1 MNHNY, CDR2 SVGAGI (reference sequence).

CDR3 sequence (DNA): TGTGCCAGCAGCTGGAGGGGCGGGGGGGCTCTCCAAGAGACCCAGTACTTC. Its protein is CASSWRGGGALQETQYF. The chain carries TRBV5-5 and TRBJ2-5; 9 bases are shared with TRBD2. Germline CDR1 and CDR2: SGHKS and YYEKEE (reference sequence). Trimming at V came to 3 bases and at J to 1 base, leaving 10 bases not matched to a gene. The CDR3 length is 17 residues.